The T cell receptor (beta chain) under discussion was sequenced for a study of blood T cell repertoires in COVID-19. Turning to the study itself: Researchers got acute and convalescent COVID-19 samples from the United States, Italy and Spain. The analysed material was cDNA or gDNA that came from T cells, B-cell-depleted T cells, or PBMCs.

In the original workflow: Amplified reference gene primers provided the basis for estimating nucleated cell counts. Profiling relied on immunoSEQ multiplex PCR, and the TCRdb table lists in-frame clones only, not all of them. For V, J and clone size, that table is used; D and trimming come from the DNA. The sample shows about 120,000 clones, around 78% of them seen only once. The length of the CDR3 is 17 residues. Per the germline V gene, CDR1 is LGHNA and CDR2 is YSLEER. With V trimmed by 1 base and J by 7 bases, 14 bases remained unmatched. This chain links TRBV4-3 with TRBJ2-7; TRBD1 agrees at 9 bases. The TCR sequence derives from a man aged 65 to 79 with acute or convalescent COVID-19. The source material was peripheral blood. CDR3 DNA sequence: TGCGCCAGCAGCCAAGTTAAAGGGGGGACAGGGAGAATGGAGCAGTACTTC. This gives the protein CASSQVKGGTGRMEQYF.